This paragraph reports one T cell receptor beta chain. The antigen remains unidentified. V lost 6 bases and J lost 8, with 10 bases in between. This CDR3 is built from 11 residues. Per germline, CDR1 MDHEN and CDR2 SYDVKM. Profiled with immunoSEQ multiplex PCR; TCRdb holds only in-frame clones, not every one. There are roughly 63,000 clones in the sample; about 89% occur only once, and more than 1% lies in the top ten. This entry is derived from a study of cytomegalovirus exposure and HLA in healthy donors. The study, taken as a whole, reports: Diagnosis of cytomegalovirus status made by the classifier reportedly showed high specificity and sensitivity.

This clonotype was sampled from a young woman in good health and CMV-seronegative. This chain uses TRBV28 with TRBJ1-1; D gene uncertain. The sample was PBMCs. This CDR3 is CASSYSREAFF. CDR3 in DNA: TGTGCCAGCAGCTACTCGAGGGAAGCTTTCTTT.